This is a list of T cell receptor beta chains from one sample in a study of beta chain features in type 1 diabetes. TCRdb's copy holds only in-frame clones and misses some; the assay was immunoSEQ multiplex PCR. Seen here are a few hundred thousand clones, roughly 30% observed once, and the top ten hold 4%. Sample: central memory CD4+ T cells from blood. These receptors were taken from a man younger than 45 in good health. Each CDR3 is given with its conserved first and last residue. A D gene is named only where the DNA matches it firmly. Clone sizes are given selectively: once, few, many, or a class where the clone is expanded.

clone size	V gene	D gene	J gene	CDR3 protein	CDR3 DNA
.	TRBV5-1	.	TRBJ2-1	CASSYLQGRNNEQFF	TGCGCCAGCAGCTACCTACAGGGGAGGAACAATGAGCAGTTCTTC
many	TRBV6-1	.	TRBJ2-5	CASSEETQYF	TGTGCCAGCAGTGAAGAGACCCAGTACTTC
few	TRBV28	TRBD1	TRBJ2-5	CASSFTGVRQETQYF	TGTGCCAGCAGTTTCACAGGGGTTCGGCAAGAGACCCAGTACTTC
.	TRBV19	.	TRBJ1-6	CATQAGWNSPLHF	TGTGCCACCCAGGCGGGGTGGAATTCACCCCTCCACTTT
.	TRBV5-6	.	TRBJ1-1	CASSFRRRNTEAFF	TGTGCCAGCAGCTTTCGGCGACGGAACACTGAAGCTTTCTTT
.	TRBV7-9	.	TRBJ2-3	CASSSGLSADTQYF	TGTGCCAGCAGCAGCGGCCTTAGCGCAGATACGCAGTATTTT
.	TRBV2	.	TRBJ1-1	CASSEEVKAFF	TGTGCCAGCAGTGAAGAGGTGAAAGCTTTCTTT
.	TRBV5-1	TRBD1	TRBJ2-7	CASSLQGINEQYF	TGCGCCAGCAGCTTACAGGGGATCAACGAGCAGTACTTC
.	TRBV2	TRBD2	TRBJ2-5	CASRTSGRTQETQYF	TGTGCCAGCAGGACTAGCGGGAGAACGCAAGAGACCCAGTACTTC
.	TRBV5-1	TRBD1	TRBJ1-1	CASSIGQGAMDNTEAFF	TGCGCCAGCAGCATCGGACAGGGGGCAATGGATAACACTGAAGCTTTCTTT
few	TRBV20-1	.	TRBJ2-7	CSAISSYEQYF	TGCAGTGCTATTAGCTCCTACGAGCAGTACTTC
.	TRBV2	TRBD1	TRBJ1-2	CASSSGQGRSYGYTF	TGTGCCAGCAGTTCTGGACAGGGACGGAGCTATGGCTACACCTTC
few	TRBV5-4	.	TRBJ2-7	CASGIDSYEQYF	TGTGCCAGCGGAATTGACTCCTACGAGCAGTACTTC
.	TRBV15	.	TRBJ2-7	CATSRDRGAYEQYF	TGTGCCACCAGCAGGGACCGAGGAGCCTACGAGCAGTACTTC
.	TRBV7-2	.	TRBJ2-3	CASSSGPTDTQYF	TGTGCCAGCAGCTCGGGCCCCACAGATACGCAGTATTTT
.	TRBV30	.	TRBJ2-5	CAWSSRGGGETQYF	TGTGCCTGGAGTTCAAGAGGGGGAGGAGAGACCCAGTACTTC
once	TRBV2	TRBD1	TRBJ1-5	CASSMDRGQPQHF	TGTGCCAGCAGTATGGACAGGGGTCAGCCCCAGCATTTT
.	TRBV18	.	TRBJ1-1	CASSPGQDTEAFF	TGTGCCAGCTCACCAGGACAAGACACTGAAGCTTTCTTT
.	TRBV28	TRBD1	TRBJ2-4	CASSPERDRGRGNIQYF	TGTGCCAGCAGTCCCGAAAGGGACAGGGGGCGAGGAAACATTCAGTACTTC
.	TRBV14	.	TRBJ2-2	CASSQEGRGGAGELFF	TGTGCCAGCAGCCAAGAAGGCCGCGGGGGCGCCGGGGAGCTGTTTTTT
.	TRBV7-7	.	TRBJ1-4	CASSLTRGANEKLFF	TGTGCCAGCAGCTTAACCAGGGGTGCTAATGAAAAACTGTTTTTT
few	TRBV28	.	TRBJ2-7	CASRAGTPGEQYF	TGTGCCAGCAGAGCCGGGACCCCTGGCGAGCAGTACTTC
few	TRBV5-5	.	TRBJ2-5	CASSLGLRDPQETQYF	TGTGCCAGCAGCTTAGGTCTCCGGGACCCACAAGAGACCCAGTACTTC
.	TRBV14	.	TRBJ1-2	CASTPFEVNYGYTF	TGTGCCAGCACCCCGTTCGAAGTTAACTATGGCTACACCTTC
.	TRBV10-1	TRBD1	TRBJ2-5	CASSERTGGSETQYF	TGCGCCAGCAGTGAACGGACAGGGGGTTCAGAGACCCAGTACTTC
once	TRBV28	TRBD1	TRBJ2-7	CASSARGQGREQYF	TGTGCCAGCAGTGCGCGGGGACAGGGGAGGGAGCAGTACTTC
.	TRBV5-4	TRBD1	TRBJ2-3	CASSSGQGQDTQYF	TGTGCCAGCAGCTCGGGACAGGGACAAGATACGCAGTATTTT
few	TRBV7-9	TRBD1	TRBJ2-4	CASSLGYTGDIQYF	TGTGCCAGCAGCTTAGGCTACACAGGGGACATTCAGTACTTC
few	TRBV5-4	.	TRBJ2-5	CASSLVGGAPQETQYF	TGTGCCAGCAGCTTAGTCGGGGGAGCGCCCCAAGAGACCCAGTACTTC